This TCR beta chain appears in the sequencing data of a study of blood T cell repertoires in COVID-19 (dated by TCRdb to the early 2020s). With regard to the full study: Collaborator samples came from the United States, Italy and Spain and covered acute and convalescent phases of COVID-19. The sample metadata nearly always contained a de-identified subject ID, COVID-19 status, age in years and sex. A freely available public database, intended as a resource for researchers studying the immune response to SARS-CoV-2, is where the repertoires were released. The dataset comprised deeply sampled blood TCRbeta repertoires from subjects exposed to, actively infected with, or recovered from COVID-19. Where available, HLA class I and class II types were obtained from metadata supplied by the sample provider rather than from assay-based typing. The material from the prospective study consisted of cDNA or gDNA derived from T cells, B-cell-depleted T cells, or PBMCs. Samples came from the ongoing ImmuneRACE study (first 160 participants) plus 1,254 subjects from 6 global collaborators. General study outcomes and caveats: Clinical and demographic metadata were provided uncurated, with the amount varying by source and participant.

As encoded in the germline V gene, CDR1 is SGHTA while CDR2 is FQGNSA. The CDR3 covers 15 residues, taking in both the cysteine and the phenylalanine. Of all the DNA, just the CDR3 is kept, 45 bases in frame from base 1. The trim is 2 bases for V and 3 bases for J, with a gap of 13 bases between the germline ends. As regards this clone: The specificity of this receptor is unknown. Within one base of it there is no much larger clone, and no base qualities were kept.

The immunoSEQ Assay, a bias-controlled multiplex PCR, was used to amplify TCRbeta CDR3 regions from genomic DNA. The paper's processing steps were these. Nucleated cell counts per sample were estimated from amplification of reference gene primers within the assay. To quantify the absolute abundance of each unique TCRbeta CDR3 rearrangement, sequence reads were collapsed and filtered. For each sample, productive Simpson clonality was calculated by taking the square root of Simpson's diversity index across productive rearrangements. TCRdb took this table from immuneACCESS and kept in-frame rearrangements with V and J called. Such tables lack part of the clones; where checked against another copy, unresolved V genes explain under half of the gap, and the rest is unexplained. D and trimming were read from the DNA, whereas the V and J calls and clone size are those reported in that table. Present in this sample are a few hundred thousand clones, about 91% of which were seen just once. Of the sample, 2.5% is held by the ten largest clones.

Participants in the prospective study were enrolled through a virtual design, were aged roughly 18 to 100 years, and lived in approximately 25 United States geographic areas. In the prospective study, cohorts were assigned on the basis of participant-reported clinical history obtained from a screening survey and a study questionnaire. Mobile phlebotomists in the prospective study collected whole blood, serum and a nasopharyngeal or oropharyngeal swab from every participant. Over an approximately 2-month period, participants in the prospective study had the option of providing additional blood draws and questionnaires. Before DNA extraction, blood samples from the prospective study were shipped at room temperature or frozen.

The sequence joins TRBV7-2 to TRBJ1-2; TRBD1 is a possible D gene, resting on 6 matching bases. The material sequenced was PBMCs or T cells enriched from blood (not recorded which). The sequence was collected from a woman aged 35 to 49 with acute COVID-19. The CDR3 here reads CASSLSWGGHYGYTF. The bases read TGTGCCAGCAGCTTAAGTTGGGGGGGGCACTATGGCTACACCTTC.